One and the same sample provided the 9 T cell receptor beta chains below, sequenced in a study of T cells after yellow fever vaccination. TCRdb analysed the 5' RACE reads with MiXCR anew, one entry per CDR3 protein. Of about 310,000 distinct CDR3 sequences in the sample, around 4% were seen once. The sample here was PBMCs, taken on the day of the yellow fever booster vaccination. Receptors originate from a man younger than 35 who received the YFV17D yellow fever vaccine.

This clonotype was detected ten times or more. CDR3 nucleotides: TGCGCCAGCAGCCAGAAGGCGGCGGACACCGGGGAGCTGTTTTTT. This codes for CASSQKAADTGELFF. V is TRBV4-3 and J is TRBJ2-2; the D is unclear. This CDR3 region has 15 residues. Trimming removed 3 bases at V and 3 bases at J, with 11 bases between. CDR1 and CDR2 from the germline V gene are LGHNA and YSLEER.

This clonotype was counted at least ten times. This chain links TRBV7-2 with TRBJ1-6, with no clear D. In germline, CDR1 is SGHTA, CDR2 FQGNSA. Trimming took 6 bases from V and 3 from J, leaving 9 bases between them. The CDR3 contains 14 residues. The CDR3 sequence: CASRARDYNSPLHF. The CDR3, as DNA: TGTGCCAGCAGGGCCCGGGACTATAATTCACCCCTCCACTTT.

CDR3 coding DNA: TGTGCCAGCTCACCAGTGGCAGGGTGGGATCAGCCCCAGCATTTT. Its protein is CASSPVAGWDQPQHF. V usage is TRBV18 and J usage is TRBJ1-5, with D perhaps matching TRBD1 (5 bases). V was clipped by 2 bases and J by 5 bases, with 13 bases between them. Per germline, CDR1 KGHSH and CDR2 LQKENI. CDR3 length: 15 residues.

This clonotype was seen a few times. This rearrangement joins TRBV7-2 to TRBJ2-3; 7 bases agree with TRBD2. Trimming cost V 5 bases and J 4 bases; bases outside gene matches: 9. This CDR3 has 15 amino acids. In germline, CDR1 is SGHTA, CDR2 FQGNSA. The CDR3 bases are TGTGCCAGCAGCCCCGATTCGGGGGGAGCAGATACGCAGTATTTT. Protein product: CASSPDSGGADTQYF.

In this sample, this clonotype turned up many times. The genes are TRBV20-1 and TRBJ2-5; TRBD2 matches 9 bases. V shed 3 bases, J shed 5 bases, and the junction held 7 bases outside the gene matches. The CDR3 consists of 14 residues. Germline V CDR1 and CDR2: DFQATT, SNEGSKA (reference sequence). For the CDR3, the DNA is TGCAGTGCTAGCCAAGGACTAGCGAGCGAGACCCAGTACTTC. Translated, it gives CSASQGLASETQYF.

This clonotype turned up a few times. The chain has TRBV12-3 or TRBV12-4 and TRBJ1-2; 11 nucleotides match TRBD1. CDR3 length equals 17 residues. V shed 5 bases and J 4 bases; nucleotides not matched to a gene: 12. The CDR3 nucleotides are TGTGCCAGCAGTCATCCCGGGACAGGGGGAGGTAGCTATGGCTACACCTTC. Its translation: CASSHPGTGGGSYGYTF.

This clonotype appeared a few times. The rearrangement uses TRBV4-3 and TRBJ2-2; D could derive from TRBD1 or TRBD2 (5 bases each). The CDR3 is 18 amino acids. Germline-derived CDR1 and CDR2 are LGHNA and YSLEER. Trimming pared 0 bases from V and 0 bases from J, leaving 14 bases between. The chain's CDR3 is CASSQEGIGATNTGELFF. The CDR3 region has the DNA TGCGCCAGCAGCCAAGAAGGAATCGGGGCCACGAACACCGGGGAGCTGTTTTTT.

This clonotype was detected ten times or more. The chain has TRBV20-1 and TRBJ1-2; TRBD1 is a possible D gene (5 bases). This CDR3 contains 14 residues. V was clipped by 3 bases and J by 4 bases, with 15 bases between them. Germline V CDR1 and CDR2: DFQATT, SNEGSKA (reference sequence). The CDR3 DNA follows: TGCAGTGCTAGGATCAAGGGGCCAATCTATGGCTACACCTTC. Its translation is CSARIKGPIYGYTF.

The V and J genes are TRBV9 and TRBJ2-6; D is undetermined. V was shortened by 3 bases and J by 3 bases, with 19 bases between the two germline ends. This CDR3 is 18 amino acids long. CDR1 is SGDLS, CDR2 YYNGEE, per germline. CDR3 DNA sequence: TGTGCCAGCAGCGCTGCCTTGGTGGCGACAATTGGGGCCAACGTCCTGACTTTC. Translating it yields CASSAALVATIGANVLTF.